The rows below give T cell receptor beta chains drawn from one sample of a study of blood T cell repertoires in COVID-19. Measured with immunoSEQ multiplex PCR; TCRdb has only the in-frame clones, and not every one. This table holds under 40,000 clones, nearly 90% found once. Sequenced sample: peripheral blood. Receptors originate from a man aged 70 or older with active COVID-19. Each CDR3 is given with its conserved first and last residue. A D gene is named only where the DNA matches it firmly. Only some rows state a clone size, as once, few, many or a class for expanded clones.

>NA|TRBJ2-5|NA|TRBV11-2
CASSLNGGGWETQYF
TGTGCCAGCAGCCTAAACGGAGGGGGCTGGGAGACCCAGTACTTC
>NA|TRBJ2-5|TRBD1|TRBV2
CASRPGTVQETQYF
TGTGCCAGCAGGCCTGGGACAGTCCAAGAGACCCAGTACTTC
>NA|TRBJ2-1|NA|TRBV7-9
CASSSGGRTGDNEQFF
TGTGCCAGCAGCTCAGGGGGGAGGACAGGAGACAATGAGCAGTTCTTC
>NA|TRBJ2-7|NA|TRBV5-6
CASSPTLRSYEQYF
TGTGCCAGCAGCCCCACTTTGCGTTCCTACGAGCAGTACTTC
>NA|TRBJ1-1|NA|TRBV5-1
CASSPGHRNTEAFF
TGCGCCAGCAGCCCGGGACATAGGAACACTGAAGCTTTCTTT
>once|TRBJ2-3|TRBD2|TRBV18
CASSPNSGGGANTQYF
TGTGCCAGCTCACCAAATTCTGGCGGGGGGGCAAATACGCAGTATTTT
>NA|TRBJ2-3|NA|TRBV5-1
CASSFGEADTQYF
TGCGCCAGCAGCTTCGGGGAAGCAGATACGCAGTATTTT
>NA|TRBJ2-1|TRBD2|TRBV5-1
CASSLGGRANEQFF
TGCGCCAGCAGCTTGGGCGGGAGGGCCAATGAGCAGTTCTTC
>NA|TRBJ2-7|NA|TRBV5-8
CASSAEQGHSTYEQYF
TGTGCCAGCAGCGCCGAACAGGGCCACTCGACCTACGAGCAGTACTTC
>NA|TRBJ2-2|TRBD1|TRBV6-1
CASSERAGGIGELFF
TGTGCCAGCAGTGAAAGGGCAGGGGGCATCGGGGAGCTGTTTTTT
>NA|TRBJ2-7|TRBD2|TRBV28
CASRGGVVDEQYF
TGTGCCAGCAGGGGGGGGGTTGTCGACGAGCAGTACTTC
>once|TRBJ1-5|NA|TRBV28
CASSTHDSRNQPQHF
TGTGCCAGCAGTACCCACGACAGCCGCAATCAGCCCCAGCATTTT
>NA|TRBJ2-5|TRBD1|TRBV14
CASSQDPRDRGLEETQYF
TGTGCCAGCAGCCAAGATCCCCGGGACAGGGGGCTCGAGGAGACCCAGTACTTC
>NA|TRBJ1-1|TRBD1|TRBV12-3/TRBV12-4
CASSLDRVTEAFF
TGTGCCAGCAGCCTAGACAGGGTCACTGAAGCTTTCTTT
>NA|TRBJ2-1|TRBD1|TRBV6-5
CASSFDRVRNEQFF
TGTGCCAGCAGTTTCGACAGGGTCAGAAATGAGCAGTTCTTC
>NA|TRBJ2-3|NA|TRBV24-1
CATSDYGGPGAQYF
TGTGCCACCAGTGATTACGGGGGACCCGGGGCGCAGTATTTT
>NA|TRBJ1-1|TRBD1|TRBV13
CASSSPGQGMPEAFF
TGTGCCAGCAGCTCCCCCGGACAGGGAATGCCTGAAGCTTTCTTT
>once|TRBJ2-7|NA|TRBV19
CASSIAGGPSYEQYF
TGTGCCAGTAGTATAGCAGGGGGGCCATCCTACGAGCAGTACTTC
>NA|TRBJ2-7|TRBD2|TRBV6-5
CASSTAGGRREQYF
TGTGCCAGCAGTACCGCGGGGGGGCGACGTGAGCAGTACTTC
>NA|TRBJ2-5|NA|TRBV5-1
CASSLWSRETQYF
TGCGCCAGCAGCTTGTGGTCGCGAGAGACCCAGTACTTC
>NA|TRBJ2-1|TRBD1|TRBV11-2
CASTPGGASYNEQFF
TGTGCCAGCACCCCAGGGGGCGCGTCCTACAATGAGCAGTTCTTC
>NA|TRBJ2-3|NA|TRBV6-5
CASSYSRVFSTDTQYF
TGTGCCAGCAGTTACTCGAGGGTATTTAGCACAGATACGCAGTATTTT
>NA|TRBJ2-6|NA|TRBV4-2
CASSTQGIGANVLTF
TGTGCCAGCAGCACCCAGGGGATCGGGGCCAACGTCCTGACTTTC
>NA|TRBJ1-6|TRBD1|TRBV3-1/TRBV3-2
CASSPRDRGRSPLHF
TGTGCCAGCAGCCCCCGGGACAGGGGTAGGTCACCCCTCCACTTT
>few|TRBJ2-1|TRBD2|TRBV6-2/TRBV6-3
CASSRGRASGSNEQFF
TGTGCCAGCAGTCGGGGTCGGGCTAGCGGGAGCAATGAGCAGTTCTTC
>NA|TRBJ2-2|NA|TRBV7-2
CASSLGRNTGELFF
TGTGCCAGCAGCTTAGGTCGGAACACCGGGGAGCTGTTTTTT
>NA|TRBJ2-1|NA|TRBV6-5
CASKNDRSNEQFF
TGTGCCAGCAAAAACGACAGGAGCAATGAGCAGTTCTTC
>large|TRBJ1-2|NA|TRBV27
CASSPTLAAGYTF
TGTGCCAGCAGTCCGACCTTGGCGGCTGGCTACACCTTC